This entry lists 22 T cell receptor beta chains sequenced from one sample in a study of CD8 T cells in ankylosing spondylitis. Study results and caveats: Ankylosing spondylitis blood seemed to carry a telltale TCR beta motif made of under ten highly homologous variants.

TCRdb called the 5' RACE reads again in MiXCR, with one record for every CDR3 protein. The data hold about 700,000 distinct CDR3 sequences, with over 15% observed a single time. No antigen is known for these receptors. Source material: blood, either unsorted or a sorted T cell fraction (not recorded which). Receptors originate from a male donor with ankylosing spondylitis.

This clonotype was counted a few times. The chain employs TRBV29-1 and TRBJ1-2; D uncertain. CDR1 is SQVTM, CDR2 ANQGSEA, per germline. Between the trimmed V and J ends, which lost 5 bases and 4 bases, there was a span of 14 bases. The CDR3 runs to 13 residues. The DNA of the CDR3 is TGCAGCGTTAGAGACCCTACCATCTATGGCTACACCTTC. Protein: CSVRDPTIYGYTF.

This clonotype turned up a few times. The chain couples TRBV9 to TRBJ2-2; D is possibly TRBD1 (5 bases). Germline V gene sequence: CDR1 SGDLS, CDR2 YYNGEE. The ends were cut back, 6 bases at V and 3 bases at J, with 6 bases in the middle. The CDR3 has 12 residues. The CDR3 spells CASNRYTGELFF. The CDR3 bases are TGTGCCAGCAACAGGTACACCGGGGAGCTGTTTTTT.

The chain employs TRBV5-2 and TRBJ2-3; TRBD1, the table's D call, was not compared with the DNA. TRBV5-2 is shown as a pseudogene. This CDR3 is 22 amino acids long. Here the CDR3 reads CASNPIPRQGAIDSDCTDTQYF. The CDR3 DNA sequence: TGTGCCAGCAACCCGATCCCAAGACAGGGGGCGATAGATAGCGACTGCACAGATACGCAGTATTTT.

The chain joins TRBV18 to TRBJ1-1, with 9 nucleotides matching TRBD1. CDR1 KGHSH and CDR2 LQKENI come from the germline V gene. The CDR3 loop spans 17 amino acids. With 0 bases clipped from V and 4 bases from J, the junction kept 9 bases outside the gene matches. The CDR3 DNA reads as TGTGCCAGCTCACCACCCGGTACAGGGGGCGGACTCACTGAAGCTTTCTTT. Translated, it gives CASSPPGTGGGLTEAFF. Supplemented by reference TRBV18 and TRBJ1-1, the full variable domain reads NAGVMQNPRHLVRRRGQEARLRCSPMKGHSHVYWYRQLPEEGLKFMVYLQKENIIDESGMPKERFSAEFPKEGPSILRIQQVVRGDSAAYFCASSPPGTGGGLTEAFFGQGTRLTVV.

The CDR3 region is CASSYQTDRGFYEQYF. CDR3 nucleotides: TGTGCCAGCAGTTACCAAACTGACCGAGGTTTCTACGAGCAGTACTTC. The chain links TRBV6-5 to TRBJ2-7; no definite D call. V was trimmed by 2 bases and J by 3 bases, leaving 17 bases between them. Looked up from germline, CDR1 is MNHEY and CDR2 is SVGAGI. The CDR3 has 16 residues.

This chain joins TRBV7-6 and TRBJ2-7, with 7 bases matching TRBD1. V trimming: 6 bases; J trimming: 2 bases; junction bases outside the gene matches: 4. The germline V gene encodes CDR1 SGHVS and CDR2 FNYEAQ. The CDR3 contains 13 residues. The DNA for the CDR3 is TGTGCCAGCAGTCCACAGGGGACCTACGAGCAGTACTTC. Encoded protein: CASSPQGTYEQYF.

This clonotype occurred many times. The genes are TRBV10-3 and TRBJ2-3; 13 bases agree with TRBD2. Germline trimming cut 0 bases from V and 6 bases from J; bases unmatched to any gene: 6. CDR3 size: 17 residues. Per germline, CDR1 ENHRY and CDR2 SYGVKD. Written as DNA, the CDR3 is TGTGCCATCAGTGAGTCCGGACTAGCGGGAGATGGGGATACGCAGTATTTT. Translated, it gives CAISESGLAGDGDTQYF.

The CDR3 nucleotides are TGCGCCAGCAGCCTATGGGGAGGCGAAGAGACCCAGTACTTC. It specifies CASSLWGGEETQYF. The rearrangement uses TRBV5-1 and TRBJ2-5; TRBD2 is a possible D gene (6 bases). Germline V lookup: CDR1 SGHRS, CDR2 YFSETQ. The length of the CDR3 is 14 residues. V dropped 4 bases and J dropped 3 bases, with 13 bases sitting between them.

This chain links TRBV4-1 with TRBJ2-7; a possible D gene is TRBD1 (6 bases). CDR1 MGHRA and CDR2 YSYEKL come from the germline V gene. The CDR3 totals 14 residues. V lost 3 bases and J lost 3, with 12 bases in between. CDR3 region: CASSHLDSYYEQYF. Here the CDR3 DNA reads TGCGCCAGCAGCCACCTGGACAGCTACTACGAGCAGTACTTC.

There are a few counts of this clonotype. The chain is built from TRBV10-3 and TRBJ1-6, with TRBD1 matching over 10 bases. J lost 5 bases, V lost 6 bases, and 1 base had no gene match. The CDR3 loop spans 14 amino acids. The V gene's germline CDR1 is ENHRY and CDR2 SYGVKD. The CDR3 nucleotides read TGTGCCATCAGAGGGACAGGGGATAATTCACCCCTCCACTTT. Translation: CAIRGTGDNSPLHF.

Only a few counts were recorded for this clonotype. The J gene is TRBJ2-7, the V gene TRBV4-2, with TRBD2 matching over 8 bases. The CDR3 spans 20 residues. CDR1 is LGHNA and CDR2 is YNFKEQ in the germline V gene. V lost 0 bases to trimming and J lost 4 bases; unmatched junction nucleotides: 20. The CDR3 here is CASSQESRANGLAQPYEQYF. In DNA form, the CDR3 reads TGTGCCAGCAGCCAAGAATCGCGGGCTAATGGACTAGCTCAACCTTACGAGCAGTACTTC.

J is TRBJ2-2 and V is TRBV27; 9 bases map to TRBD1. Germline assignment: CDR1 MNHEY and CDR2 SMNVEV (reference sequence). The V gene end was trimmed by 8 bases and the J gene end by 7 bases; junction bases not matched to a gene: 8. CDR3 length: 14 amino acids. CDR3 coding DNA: TGTGCCAGCGGGGGGGGACAGGGCGGCGGGGAGCTGTTTTTT. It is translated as CASGGGQGGGELFF.

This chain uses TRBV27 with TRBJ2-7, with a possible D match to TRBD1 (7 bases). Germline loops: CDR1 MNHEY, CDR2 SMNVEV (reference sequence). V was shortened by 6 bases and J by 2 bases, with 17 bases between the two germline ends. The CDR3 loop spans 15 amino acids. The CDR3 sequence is CASREWGDRPYEQYF. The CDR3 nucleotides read TGTGCCAGCAGAGAATGGGGGGACAGACCCTACGAGCAGTACTTC.

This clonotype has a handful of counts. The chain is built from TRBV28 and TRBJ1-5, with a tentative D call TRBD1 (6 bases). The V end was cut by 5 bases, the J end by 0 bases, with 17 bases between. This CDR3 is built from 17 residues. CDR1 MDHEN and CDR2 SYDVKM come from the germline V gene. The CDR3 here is CASSLPNRVRSNQPQHF. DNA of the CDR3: TGTGCCAGCAGTCTACCTAACAGGGTTCGTAGCAATCAGCCCCAGCATTTT. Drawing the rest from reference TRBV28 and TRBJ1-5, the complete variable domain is DVKVTQSSRYLVKRTGEKVFLECVQDMDHENMFWYRQDPGLGLRLIYFSYDVKMKEKGDIPEGYSVSREKKERFSLILESASTNQTSMYLCASSLPNRVRSNQPQHFGDGTRLSIL.

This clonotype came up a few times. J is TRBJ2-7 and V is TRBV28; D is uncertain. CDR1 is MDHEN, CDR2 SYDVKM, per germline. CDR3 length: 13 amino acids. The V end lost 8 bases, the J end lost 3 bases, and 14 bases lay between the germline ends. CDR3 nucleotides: TGTGCCAGCGGGCCCCCTGGAGTCTACGAGCAGTACTTC. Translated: CASGPPGVYEQYF. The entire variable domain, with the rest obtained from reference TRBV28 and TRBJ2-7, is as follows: DVKVTQSSRYLVKRTGEKVFLECVQDMDHENMFWYRQDPGLGLRLIYFSYDVKMKEKGDIPEGYSVSREKKERFSLILESASTNQTSMYLCASGPPGVYEQYFGPGTRLTVT.

CDR3 bases: TGTGCCAGCAGCCCCCGGCTAGCGGCAGGCGGCGAGCAGTTCTTC. The encoded protein is CASSPRLAAGGEQFF. The chain recombines TRBV12-3 or TRBV12-4 with TRBJ2-1, with 7 bases matching TRBD2. J lost 10 bases, V lost 6 bases, and 15 bases had no gene match. This CDR3 is built from 15 residues.

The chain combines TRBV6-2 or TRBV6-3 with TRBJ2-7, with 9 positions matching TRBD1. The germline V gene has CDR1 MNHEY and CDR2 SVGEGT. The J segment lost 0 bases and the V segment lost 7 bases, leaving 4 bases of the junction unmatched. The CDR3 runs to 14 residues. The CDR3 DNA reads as TGTGCCAGCAAGGGGACAGGGAGCTCCTACGAGCAGTACTTC. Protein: CASKGTGSSYEQYF.

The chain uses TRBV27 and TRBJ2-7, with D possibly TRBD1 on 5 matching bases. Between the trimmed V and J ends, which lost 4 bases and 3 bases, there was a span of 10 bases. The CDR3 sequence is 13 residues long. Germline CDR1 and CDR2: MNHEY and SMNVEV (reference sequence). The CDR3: CASSWARDYEQYF. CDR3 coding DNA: TGTGCCAGCAGTTGGGCCAGGGACTACGAGCAGTACTTC.

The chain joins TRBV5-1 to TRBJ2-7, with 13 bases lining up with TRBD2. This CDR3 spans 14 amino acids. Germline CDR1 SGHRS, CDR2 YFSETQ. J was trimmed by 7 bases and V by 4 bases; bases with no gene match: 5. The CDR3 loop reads CASSAPGLAGEQYF. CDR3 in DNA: TGCGCCAGCAGCGCGCCGGGACTAGCGGGAGAGCAGTACTTC.

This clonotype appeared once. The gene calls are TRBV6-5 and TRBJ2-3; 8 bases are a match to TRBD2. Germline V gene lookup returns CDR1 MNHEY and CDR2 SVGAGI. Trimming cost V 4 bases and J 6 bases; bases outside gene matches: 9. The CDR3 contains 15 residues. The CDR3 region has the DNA TGTGCCAGCAGTTCCTCGGAAGCGGGGGCGGATACGCAGTATTTT. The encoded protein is CASSSSEAGADTQYF.

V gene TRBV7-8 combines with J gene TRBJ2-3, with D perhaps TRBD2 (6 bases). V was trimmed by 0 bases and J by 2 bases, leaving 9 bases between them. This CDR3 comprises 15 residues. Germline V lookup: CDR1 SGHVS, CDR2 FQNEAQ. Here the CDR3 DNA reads TGTGCCAGCAGCTTAGCGGCGGGGCACACAGATACGCAGTATTTT. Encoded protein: CASSLAAGHTDTQYF.

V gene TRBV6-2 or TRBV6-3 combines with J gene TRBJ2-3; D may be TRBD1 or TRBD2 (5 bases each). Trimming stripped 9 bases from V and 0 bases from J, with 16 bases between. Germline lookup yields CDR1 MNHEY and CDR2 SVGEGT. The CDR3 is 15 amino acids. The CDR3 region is CASVSGASSTDTQYF. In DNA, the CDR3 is TGTGCCAGTGTATCCGGGGCGTCTAGCACAGATACGCAGTATTTT.